This T cell receptor beta chain emerged from a study of early T cells in non-severe SARS-CoV-2 infection (dated by TCRdb to the early 2020s). For the wider study: TCR sequencing used bulk RNA from unsorted whole blood, so alpha and beta chains could not be paired. Paper-wide results and their limitations: VDJdb matching was skewed toward anti-spike CD8 responses and likely underestimated virus-specific expansions, missing private and CD4 specificities.

Ends trimmed: V by 5 bases, J by 7 bases; bases unmatched to a gene: 5. The CDR3 contains 15 residues, cysteine and phenylalanine counted. The DNA shown is the 45-base CDR3, in frame from base 1. The germline V gene (reference sequence) gives CDR1 as PRHDT and CDR2 as FYEKMQ. Receptor amplification or capture employed 5' RACE. The sample was run on a NextSeq 500. To correct for sequencing error and PCR bias, the TCR library protocol tagged individual cDNA molecules with unique molecular identifiers. TCR alpha and beta chains were both sequenced, and the abundances of alpha and beta sequences in each sample were closely correlated with each other. Per the authors' processing: Decombinator V4 was used to annotate the V gene, J gene and CDR3 of the TCR sequences. Expanded TCRs were defined as changing significantly between any two time points under a Poisson model with p below 0.0001. TCR abundances were normalised to the total number of TCRs sequenced per sample and were expressed as counts per million. MAIT TCRs were defined by TRAV1-2 paired with TRAJ12, TRAJ20 or TRAJ33, and iNKT TCRs by TRAV10 paired with TRAJ18. VDJdb, accessed 1 November 2021, was searched for CMV, EBV and SARS-CoV-2 annotated TCRs, with TCRs annotated for multiple antigens excluded. The raw public data were reprocessed by TCRdb itself: fastp quality trimming at Q25, MiXCR clonotype calling, in-frame beta chains only. Rows are combined by CDR3 protein, so each entry shows the most common genes and DNA. It is TCRdb's table, rather than the study itself, that gives the V and J calls and clone size. Within this sample are tens of thousands of distinct CDR3 sequences, with roughly a tenth of them counted one time only. The ten most abundant clones make up 8.6% of the sample.

The sample holds many counts of this clonotype. Its specific antigen is unknown. Base qualities are missing; no much larger clone stands one base away. The study was a case-control design nested within a healthcare worker cohort in London, UK, with weekly nasopharyngeal swab PCR tests and blood sampling. Healthcare workers were enrolled in the week of the UK lockdown, from 23 to 31 March 2020, and were followed every week for up to 16 weeks. The sequence was obtained from an adult who was a healthcare worker with PCR-confirmed SARS-CoV-2 infection or an uninfected control (not recorded which). Source material: whole blood. In this chain, TRBV13 is recombined with TRBJ1-6; a stretch of 10 junction bases matches TRBD1. CDR3 protein: CASSAWTGGNSPLHF. The bases read TGTGCCAGCAGCGCCTGGACAGGGGGGAATTCACCCCTCCACTTT.